This T cell receptor beta chain was sequenced for a study of T cells in women clearing cervical HPV infection. The overall study: Donors had HPV16-related CIN3 or worse; 2 had invasive cancer. Case blood drawn at lesion detection; control blood after infection cleared. Controls were women whose single incident HPV16 infection cleared within 12 months without precancer or cancer.

Genomic DNA, averaging about 1,100 ng per sample, yielded TCR beta CDR3 via immunoSEQ. Method: immunoSEQ multiplex PCR; TCRdb's copy keeps in-frame clones and lacks some. This table holds about 24,000 clones. Germline V lookup: CDR1 LNHDA, CDR2 SQIVND (reference sequence). The CDR3 is 15 amino acids. Trimming pared 4 bases from V and 4 bases from J, leaving 16 bases between. About this clone itself: The CDR3 end falls 3 residues outside the read, so it is completed with the germline J gene.

The sequence was collected from a woman aged 18 to 69 with a cervical HPV16 infection that either progressed to CIN3+ or cleared (not recorded which). This chain uses TRBV19 with TRBJ1-1, with D possibly matching TRBD1 (6 bases). Sequenced input: blood buffy coat. This CDR3 is CASSNWGRGTTEAFF. The sequenced part of the CDR3 DNA is TGTGCCAGTAGTAATTGGGGGCGGGGGACCACTGAA.